Below, 15 T cell receptor beta chains from the same sample are listed, as sequenced in a study of blood T cell repertoires in COVID-19. Data came from immunoSEQ multiplex PCR; TCRdb stores just in-frame clones and leaves some out. The sample has about 150,000 clones; approximately 90% are singletons. Sequencing was performed on peripheral blood. Receptors originate from a woman aged 70-85 years with acute or convalescent COVID-19.

The V gene is TRBV10-3, the J gene TRBJ2-2; TRBD2 matches 13 bases. Germline V gene sequence: CDR1 ENHRY, CDR2 SYGVKD. The CDR3 spans 18 residues. The J segment lost 5 bases and the V segment lost 5 bases, leaving 11 bases of the junction unmatched. CDR3 nucleotides: TGTGCCATCAGTAGGGGTCCCGGGACTAGCGGGGAAACCGGGGAGCTGTTTTTT. Encoded protein: CAISRGPGTSGETGELFF.

V gene TRBV19 combines with J gene TRBJ1-5, with 9 bases matching TRBD1. The ends lost 5 bases at V and 2 bases at J; junction bases unmatched: 7. CDR1 is LNHDA, CDR2 SQIVND, per germline (reference sequence). The CDR3 has 16 amino acids. The CDR3 region is CASSPRTGDGNQPQHF. The CDR3 bases are TGTGCCAGTAGTCCCCGGACAGGGGATGGCAATCAGCCCCAGCATTTT. Supplemented by reference TRBV19 and TRBJ1-5, the full variable domain reads DGGITQSPKYLFRKEGQNVTLSCEQNLNHDAMYWYRQDPGQGLRLIYYSQIVNDFQKGDIAEGYSVSREKKESFPLTVTSAQKNPTAFYLCASSPRTGDGNQPQHFGDGTRLSIL.

V and J are TRBV6-2 or TRBV6-3 and TRBJ1-2; no definite D call. Germline CDR1 and CDR2: MNHEY and SVGEGT. Trimming took off 2 bases at V and 3 bases at J, with 7 bases between the two ends. The CDR3 consists of 13 residues. The chain's CDR3 is CASSYGGDYGYTF. CDR3 DNA: TGTGCCAGCAGTTACGGCGGGGACTATGGCTACACCTTC.

The chain carries TRBV5-1 and TRBJ1-4, with a tentative D call TRBD1 (6 bases). The germline V and J ends were trimmed by 0 bases and 4 bases, with 10 bases remaining between them. The CDR3 contains 15 residues. Per the germline V gene, CDR1 is SGHRS and CDR2 is YFSETQ. Written as DNA, the CDR3 is TGCGCCAGCAGCTTGGGGACAGCTATTAATGAAAAACTGTTTTTT. Its translation: CASSLGTAINEKLFF. Together with reference TRBV5-1 and TRBJ1-4, the CDR3 gives the full variable domain: KAGVTQTPRYLIKTRGQQVTLSCSPISGHRSVSWYQQTPGQGLQFLFEYFSETQRNKGNFPGRFSGRQFSNSRSEMNVSTLELGDSALYLCASSLGTAINEKLFFGSGTQLSVL.

This clone was counted once. The chain is built from TRBV7-2 and TRBJ2-3; tentatively, D is TRBD2 (6 bases). The germline V and J ends were trimmed by 6 bases and 2 bases, with 12 bases remaining between them. The germline V gene encodes CDR1 SGHTA and CDR2 FQGNSA. The CDR3 length is 14 residues. CDR3 loop: CASRSGGDTDTQYF. The CDR3 DNA follows: TGTGCCAGCAGATCGGGCGGGGACACAGATACGCAGTATTTT.

The V and J genes are TRBV7-8 and TRBJ1-3; 8 positions agree with TRBD1. V trimming: 6 bases; J trimming: 4 bases; junction bases outside the gene matches: 8. This CDR3 is 15 amino acids long. Germline lookup yields CDR1 SGHVS and CDR2 FQNEAQ. The CDR3 region has the DNA TGTGCCAGCAGTGGGGCAGGGGGCGCGGGAAACACCATATATTTT. It is translated as CASSGAGGAGNTIYF.

Here the CDR3 reads CASSGTSGGAITGELFF. The CDR3 DNA follows: TGTGCCAGTAGTGGGACTAGCGGGGGGGCTATCACCGGGGAGCTGTTTTTT. V is TRBV19 and J is TRBJ2-2; TRBD2 agrees at 16 bases. CDR3 length equals 17 residues. With V trimmed by 5 bases and J by 4 bases, 4 bases remained unmatched. Per the germline V gene, CDR1 is LNHDA and CDR2 is SQIVND (reference sequence).

The CDR3 sequence: CASRRRTGPMNTEAFF. The CDR3 DNA follows: TGTGCCAGTAGAAGGAGGACAGGTCCCATGAACACTGAAGCTTTCTTT. This sequence joins TRBV19 and TRBJ1-1; TRBD1 matches at 7 bases. V shed 6 bases, J shed 0 bases, and the junction held 10 bases outside the gene matches. Germline CDR1 and CDR2: LNHDA and SQIVND (reference sequence). The CDR3 is 16 residues long.

This sequence joins TRBV3-1 (or the pseudogene TRBV3-2) and TRBJ1-6; D is uncertain. This CDR3 has 14 residues. Germline CDR1 LGHDT, CDR2 YNNKEL (reference sequence). Trimming shortened V by 3 bases and J by 11 bases, and 14 bases separated the two germline ends. CDR3 residues: CASSHPWSRAPLHF. The CDR3 bases are TGTGCCAGCAGCCACCCCTGGAGCCGGGCACCCCTCCACTTT.

The chain recombines TRBV11-1 with TRBJ2-1, with a possible D match to TRBD1 (6 bases). The CDR3 is 13 residues long. Trimming left V 2 bases short and J 9 bases short, with 11 bases between. CDR1 and CDR2 from the germline V gene are SGHAT and FQDESV (reference sequence). The CDR3 reads CASSLSGDGEQFF. In nucleotides, the CDR3 is TGTGCCAGCAGCTTATCAGGGGACGGTGAGCAGTTCTTC.

The chain's CDR3 is CASSSGLAGAANTGELFF. The CDR3 DNA sequence: TGTGCCAGTAGTAGCGGACTAGCGGGGGCCGCGAACACCGGGGAGCTGTTTTTT. V is TRBV19 and J is TRBJ2-2, with 13 bases matching TRBD2. The CDR3 sequence is 18 residues long. With 4 bases clipped from V and 0 bases from J, the junction kept 5 bases outside the gene matches. Germline lookup yields CDR1 LNHDA and CDR2 SQIVND (reference sequence).

This chain connects TRBV28 to TRBJ1-1, with D maybe TRBD1 (6 bases). The length of the CDR3 is 14 residues. V dropped 7 bases and J dropped 4 bases, with 16 bases sitting between them. From germline, CDR1 is MDHEN and CDR2 SYDVKM. The DNA for the CDR3 is TGTGCCAGCACCCAAACCGGGGGGCGCACTGAAGCTTTCTTT. Translated: CASTQTGGRTEAFF.

V usage is TRBV2 and J usage is TRBJ1-5; D not certain. Trimming removed 8 bases from V and 7 bases from J, with 15 bases in between. The length of the CDR3 is 13 residues. Germline V gene lookup returns CDR1 SNHLY and CDR2 FYNNEI. The CDR3 protein is CASGPRVLQPQHF. The CDR3 nucleotides read TGTGCCAGCGGCCCCCGGGTTCTCCAGCCCCAGCATTTT.

The V and J genes are TRBV19 and TRBJ1-5, with D possibly matching TRBD1 (6 bases). Looked up from germline, CDR1 is LNHDA and CDR2 is SQIVND (reference sequence). V was trimmed by 3 bases and J by 3 bases, leaving 15 bases between them. This CDR3 is built from 16 residues. CDR3 in amino acids: CASSILNREPNQPQHF. The CDR3 bases are TGTGCCAGTAGTATCTTAAACAGGGAGCCCAATCAGCCCCAGCATTTT.

This clone was seen a single time. The J gene is TRBJ1-3, the V gene TRBV6-6; D unresolved. This CDR3 comprises 16 residues. Germline assignment: CDR1 MNHNY and CDR2 SVGAGI (reference sequence). The V and J ends lost 5 bases and 0 bases respectively, with 14 bases between them. This CDR3 is CASSQTDFYSGNTIYF. The CDR3 DNA follows: TGTGCCAGCAGTCAAACTGATTTCTACTCTGGAAACACCATATATTTT.